This T cell receptor (beta chain) was profiled in a study of T cells after yellow fever vaccination. This clonotype has ten or more counts. No antigen is known for it. V lost 3 bases to trimming and J lost 0 bases, with 16 bases between them. The CDR3 loop spans 17 amino acids. CDR1 LGHDT and CDR2 YNNKEL come from the germline V gene (reference sequence). A single record per CDR3 protein comes from TCRdb applying MiXCR to the 5' RACE reads. The table includes more than 350,000 distinct CDR3 sequences, approximately 10% detected once. Findings and limits, study-wide: Although most clonotypes did not, a small share appeared in both CD4 and CD8 compartments. Primary-vaccination clones mostly resurfaced post-booster (under 98% CD4, just under 90% CD8).

This chain joins TRBV3-1 and TRBJ2-3; D is possibly TRBD2 (5 bases). The clonotype comes from a man between 18 and 29 years old who received the YFV17D yellow fever vaccine. Material: PBMCs, obtained on the day of the first yellow fever vaccination. DNA for the CDR3: TGTGCCAGCAGCCATTGGGGTAGCGAGGCTAGCACAGATACGCAGTATTTT. The encoded protein is CASSHWGSEASTDTQYF.